Described below is a single TCR beta chain sequence and its context. Measured with immunoSEQ multiplex PCR; TCRdb has only the in-frame clones, and not every one. Of around 140,000 clones in the sample, over 75% are singletons; the top ten hold 6.9%. These data are taken from a study of T cell responses to AZD1222 COVID-19 vaccine. This CDR3 region has 16 residues. This specimen consisted of peripheral blood, obtained on day 0 of AZD1222 vaccination. The chain recombines TRBV21-1 with TRBJ1-2; TRBD1, the D gene given by the table, was not confirmed from the DNA. TRBV21-1 is termed a pseudogene. The receptor's source is an adult in good health. DNA of the CDR3: TGTGCCAGCAGCAAAGCGCTGGGACAGGGGGAGTGTGGCTACACCTTC. Translating gives CASSKALGQGECGYTF.